These 10 T cell receptor beta chains share one sample of origin, sequenced in a study of blood T cell repertoires in COVID-19. Using immunoSEQ multiplex PCR, the repertoire was profiled, and TCRdb retains in-frame clones only, with some absent. The top ten clones hold around 16% of a sample with about 180,000 clones, 70% to 85% of them seen once. Specimen: PBMCs or T cells enriched from blood (not recorded which). All receptors derive from a woman in her forties or fifties who had recovered from COVID-19.

The rearrangement links TRBV28 to TRBJ2-3; unclear D gene. The CDR3 spans 14 residues. V shed 1 base and J shed 3 bases, with 8 bases lying between them. Germline lookup yields CDR1 MDHEN and CDR2 SYDVKM. DNA for the CDR3: TGTGCCAGCAGTTTATATCGTTCGACAGATACGCAGTATTTT. This gives the protein CASSLYRSTDTQYF.

The CDR3 bases are TGTGCCAGCAGTCAAGCGGGCTCCTCCTACGAGCAGTACTTC. As protein: CASSQAGSSYEQYF. The chain couples TRBV9 to TRBJ2-7; tentatively, D is TRBD2 (6 bases). This CDR3 is built from 14 residues. Trimming cost V 5 bases and J 0 bases, with 12 bases left between them. Germline loops: CDR1 SGDLS, CDR2 YYNGEE.

Comments on this clone: Its ends do not fully match the called genes, so a read error is possible. The gene calls are TRBV5-1 and TRBJ1-2, with 8 nucleotides matching TRBD1. The length of the CDR3 is 15 residues. Germline V CDR1 and CDR2: SGHRS, YFSETQ. CDR3 coding DNA: TGCGCCAGCAGCTTGGGGGCAGGGGGCAACTTTGGCTACACCTTC. The encoded protein is CASSLGAGGNFGYTF.

This clone was detected many times. V usage is TRBV5-1 and J usage is TRBJ2-7; 10 bases fit TRBD1. There are 13 residues in the CDR3. Germline V gene data show CDR1 as SGHRS and CDR2 as YFSETQ. The V and J ends lost 3 bases and 6 bases, in that order; junction bases with no gene match: 3. CDR3 DNA: TGCGCCAGCAGCTGGGGACAGGGGTCCGAGCAGTACTTC. Its protein product is CASSWGQGSEQYF.

The genes are TRBV11-2 and TRBJ2-3; weak D call: TRBD2 (6 bases). Trimming pared 1 base from V and 2 bases from J, leaving 16 bases between. The CDR3 spans 17 residues. Germline values: CDR1 SGHAT, CDR2 FQNNGV. DNA for the CDR3: TGTGCCAGCAGCTTAGGTTGGCGGGGAACCCCCACAGATACGCAGTATTTT. Protein sequence: CASSLGWRGTPTDTQYF.

The chain couples TRBV4-2 to TRBJ1-6; D not certain. Germline V CDR1 and CDR2: LGHNA, YNFKEQ. The CDR3 is made up of 17 amino acids. The V and J ends lost 0 bases and 6 bases respectively, with 15 bases between them. CDR3 coding DNA: TGTGCCAGCAGCCAAGATTTAGGGTCCGCGGGTAATTCACCCCTCCACTTT. Its translation is CASSQDLGSAGNSPLHF.

This rearrangement joins TRBV9 to TRBJ1-1; the match to TRBD1 covers 8 bases. The CDR3 has 15 residues. Germline-derived CDR1 and CDR2 are SGDLS and YYNGEE. Trimming cost V 0 bases and J 4 bases; bases outside gene matches: 5. CDR3 nucleotides: TGTGCCAGCAGCGTAGTTCTCGGACAGGGCACTGAAGCTTTCTTT. It is translated as CASSVVLGQGTEAFF.

CDR3 sequence: CASTLAARMNTEAFF. Written as DNA, the CDR3 is TGTGCCAGTACGCTAGCGGCCCGAATGAACACTGAAGCTTTCTTT. This rearrangement joins TRBV19 to TRBJ1-1, with unresolved D. V was trimmed by 7 bases and J by 0 bases, leaving 15 bases between them. The CDR3 is 15 amino acids. Germline V lookup: CDR1 LNHDA, CDR2 SQIVND (reference sequence).

The count of this clone is one. The chain uses TRBV10-3 and TRBJ2-2; 9 nucleotides match TRBD2. V trimming: 4 bases; J trimming: 6 bases; junction bases outside the gene matches: 3. The V gene's germline CDR1 is ENHRY and CDR2 SYGVKD. There are 14 residues in the CDR3. The CDR3 bases are TGTGCCATCAGTGGCCTAGCGGGATCCGGGGAGCTGTTTTTT. Amino acid sequence: CAISGLAGSGELFF.

The chain couples TRBV4-1 to TRBJ1-5; weak D call: TRBD1 (6 bases). Trimming pared 1 base from V and 2 bases from J, leaving 12 bases between. The CDR3 extends over 16 amino acids. CDR1 and CDR2 from the germline V gene are MGHRA and YSYEKL. The CDR3 is CASSQVQGSGNQPQHF. CDR3 coding DNA: TGCGCCAGCAGCCAAGTACAGGGTTCGGGCAATCAGCCCCAGCATTTT.